The rows below give T cell receptor beta chains drawn from one sample of a study of cytomegalovirus exposure and HLA in healthy donors. Assay used: immunoSEQ multiplex PCR; TCRdb lists only in-frame clones, some missing. The table records 200,000 to 300,000 clones, approximately 90% of them present only once. The sequencing sample was made of PBMCs. All receptors come from a man aged 18 to 30 in good health and CMV-seronegative. CDR3s include the opening cysteine and the closing phenylalanine or tryptophan. The D gene is left open where the match is weak. Expanded clones get a size class; other rows say once, few or many, or leave the size out.

length: 14
V: TRBV2
size: NA
J: TRBJ2-5
D: NA
CDR3: CASSELQSQETQYF
DNA: TGTGCCAGCAGTGAACTACAGTCGCAAGAGACCCAGTACTTC

length: 13
V: TRBV5-4
size: NA
J: TRBJ2-2
D: NA
CDR3: CASSIDSTGELFF
DNA: TGTGCCAGCAGCATCGACAGCACCGGGGAGCTGTTTTTT

length: 15
V: TRBV4-3
size: NA
J: TRBJ2-7
D: TRBD2
CDR3: CASSQPLAGSYEQYF
DNA: TGCGCCAGCAGCCAACCACTAGCGGGTTCGTACGAGCAGTACTTC

length: 16
V: TRBV28
size: few
J: TRBJ1-5
D: TRBD1
CDR3: CASSRVQGYSNQPQHF
DNA: TGTGCCAGCAGTAGAGTACAGGGGTATAGCAATCAGCCCCAGCATTTT

length: 14
V: TRBV28
size: NA
J: TRBJ2-7
D: TRBD2
CDR3: CASSFSGGSYEQYF
DNA: TGTGCCAGCAGTTTTAGCGGGGGCTCCTACGAGCAGTACTTC

length: 16
V: TRBV5-1
size: once
J: TRBJ2-5
D: NA
CDR3: CASSFITARAGETQYF
DNA: TGCGCCAGCAGCTTTATAACCGCCAGGGCAGGGGAGACCCAGTACTTC

length: 16
V: TRBV27
size: NA
J: TRBJ1-6
D: NA
CDR3: CASSLRGQGNFSPLHF
DNA: TGTGCCAGCAGTTTAAGAGGGCAGGGGAATTTTTCACCCCTCCACTTT

length: 14
V: TRBV5-1
size: NA
J: TRBJ2-1
D: TRBD2
CDR3: CASSLDSGEVSQFF
DNA: TGCGCCAGCAGCTTGGATAGCGGGGAGGTCAGTCAGTTCTTC

length: 16
V: TRBV28
size: NA
J: TRBJ2-1
D: NA
CDR3: CASSNTGTSWGNEQFF
DNA: TGTGCCAGCAGCAATACCGGGACATCCTGGGGCAATGAGCAGTTCTTC

length: 16
V: TRBV5-5
size: NA
J: TRBJ2-7
D: NA
CDR3: CASSLIFGGTTYEQYF
DNA: TGTGCCAGCAGCTTGATATTTGGCGGGACGACCTACGAGCAGTACTTC

length: 14
V: TRBV7-3
size: once
J: TRBJ2-3
D: NA
CDR3: CASSPGLLTDTQYF
DNA: TGTGCCAGCAGCCCCGGACTGCTCACAGATACGCAGTATTTT

length: 15
V: TRBV4-1
size: NA
J: TRBJ2-5
D: NA
CDR3: CASSQGDTKVETQYF
DNA: TGCGCCAGCAGCCAAGGGGACACAAAAGTAGAGACCCAGTACTTC

length: 14
V: TRBV5-1
size: NA
J: TRBJ2-7
D: TRBD2
CDR3: CASSFTSGGYEQYF
DNA: TGCGCCAGCAGCTTCACCAGCGGGGGCTACGAGCAGTACTTC

length: 17
V: TRBV4-1
size: NA
J: TRBJ2-7
D: NA
CDR3: CASSQEGVLGASHEQYF
DNA: TGCGCCAGCAGCCAAGAAGGGGTCCTGGGGGCGTCTCACGAGCAGTACTTC

length: 17
V: TRBV15
size: few
J: TRBJ1-6
D: NA
CDR3: CATSYDRLGSYNSPLHF
DNA: TGTGCCACCAGCTATGACAGACTAGGCTCCTATAATTCACCCCTCCACTTT

length: 12
V: TRBV28
size: NA
J: TRBJ1-2
D: TRBD1
CDR3: CATDRVGYGYTF
DNA: TGTGCCACGGACAGGGTAGGATATGGCTACACCTTC